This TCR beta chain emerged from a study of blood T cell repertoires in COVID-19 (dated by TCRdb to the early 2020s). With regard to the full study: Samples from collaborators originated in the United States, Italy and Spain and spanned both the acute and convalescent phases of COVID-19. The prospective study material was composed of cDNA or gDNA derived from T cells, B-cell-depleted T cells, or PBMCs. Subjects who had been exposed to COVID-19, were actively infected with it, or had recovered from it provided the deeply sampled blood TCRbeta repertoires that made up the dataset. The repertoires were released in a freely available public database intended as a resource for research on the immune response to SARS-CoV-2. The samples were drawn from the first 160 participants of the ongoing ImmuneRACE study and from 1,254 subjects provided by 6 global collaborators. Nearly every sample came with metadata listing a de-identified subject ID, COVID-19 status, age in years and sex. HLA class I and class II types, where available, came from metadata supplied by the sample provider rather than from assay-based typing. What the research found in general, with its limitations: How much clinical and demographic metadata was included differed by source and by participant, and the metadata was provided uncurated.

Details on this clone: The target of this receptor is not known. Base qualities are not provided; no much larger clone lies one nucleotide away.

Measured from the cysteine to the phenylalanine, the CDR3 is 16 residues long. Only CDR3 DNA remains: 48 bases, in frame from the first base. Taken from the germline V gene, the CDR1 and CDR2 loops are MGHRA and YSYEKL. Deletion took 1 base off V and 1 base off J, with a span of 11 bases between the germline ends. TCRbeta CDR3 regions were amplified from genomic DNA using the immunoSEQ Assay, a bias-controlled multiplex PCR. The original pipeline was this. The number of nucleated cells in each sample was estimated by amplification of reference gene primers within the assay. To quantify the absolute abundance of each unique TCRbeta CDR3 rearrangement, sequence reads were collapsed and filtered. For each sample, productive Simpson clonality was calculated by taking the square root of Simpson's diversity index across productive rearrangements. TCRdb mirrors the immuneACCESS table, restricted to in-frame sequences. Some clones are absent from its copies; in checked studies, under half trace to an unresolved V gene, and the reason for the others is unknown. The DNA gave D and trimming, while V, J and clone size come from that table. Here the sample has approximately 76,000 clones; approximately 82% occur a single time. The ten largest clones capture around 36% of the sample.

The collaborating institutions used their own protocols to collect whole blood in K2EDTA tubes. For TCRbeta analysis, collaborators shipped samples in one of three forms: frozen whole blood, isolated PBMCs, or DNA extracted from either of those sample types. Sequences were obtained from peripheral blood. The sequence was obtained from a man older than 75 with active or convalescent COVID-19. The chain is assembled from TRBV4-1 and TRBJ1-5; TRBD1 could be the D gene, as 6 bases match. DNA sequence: TGCGCCAGCAGCCAAGGGCGGGGGGCGAGCAATCAGCCCCAGCATTTT. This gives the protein CASSQGRGASNQPQHF.